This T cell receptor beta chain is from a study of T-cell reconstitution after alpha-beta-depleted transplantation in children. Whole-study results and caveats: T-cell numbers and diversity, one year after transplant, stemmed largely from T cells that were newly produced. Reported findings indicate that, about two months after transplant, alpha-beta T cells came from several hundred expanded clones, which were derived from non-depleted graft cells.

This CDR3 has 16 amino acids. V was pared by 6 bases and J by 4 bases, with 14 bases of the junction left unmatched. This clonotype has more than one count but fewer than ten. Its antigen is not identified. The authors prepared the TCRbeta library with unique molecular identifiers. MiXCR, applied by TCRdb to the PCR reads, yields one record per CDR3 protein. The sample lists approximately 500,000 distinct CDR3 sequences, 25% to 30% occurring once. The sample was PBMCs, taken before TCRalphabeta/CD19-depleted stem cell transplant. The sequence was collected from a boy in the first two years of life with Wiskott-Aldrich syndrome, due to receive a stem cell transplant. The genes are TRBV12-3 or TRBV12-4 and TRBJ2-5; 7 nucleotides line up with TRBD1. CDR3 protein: CASSFRQGSYGETQYF. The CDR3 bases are TGTGCCAGCAGCTTTCGACAGGGATCCTATGGAGAGACCCAGTACTTC.